The rows below give T cell receptor beta chains drawn from one sample of a study of PD-1 blockade in classical Hodgkin lymphoma. Using immunoSEQ multiplex PCR, the repertoire was profiled, and TCRdb retains in-frame clones only, with some absent. The data contain 20,000 or so clones, around 80% of them seen just once; the ten biggest clones take up 6.2%. The input for sequencing was peripheral blood mononuclear cells (PBMCs), taken before the fourth cycle of nivolumab. The receptors derive from a human donor with classical Hodgkin lymphoma. The CDR3 runs from the conserved cysteine through the conserved F or W. Fields, in order: CDR3 protein, CDR3 DNA, J gene, D gene, clone size, V gene. D genes are given only for firm matches. Not every row has a clone size; where given, it reads once, few, many or a size class.

cdr3_aa: CASSLARAGTEAFF
cdr3_nt: TGTGCCAGCAGCTTGGCCCGTGCGGGCACTGAAGCTTTCTTT
j_call: TRBJ1-1
d_call: .
clone_size: once
v_call: TRBV5-5

cdr3_aa: CASLTGSTNTEAFF
cdr3_nt: TGTGCCAGCTTGACAGGGTCGACAAACACTGAAGCTTTCTTT
j_call: TRBJ1-1
d_call: TRBD1
clone_size: .
v_call: TRBV7-9

cdr3_aa: CSVEDPLGPAMRETQYF
cdr3_nt: TGCAGCGTTGAAGATCCGCTCGGTCCTGCTATGAGAGAGACCCAGTACTTC
j_call: TRBJ2-5
d_call: .
clone_size: .
v_call: TRBV29-1

cdr3_aa: CASSLAYRSSYNSPLHF
cdr3_nt: TGTGCCAGCAGCTTAGCGTACAGGAGCTCCTATAATTCACCCCTCCACTTT
j_call: TRBJ1-6
d_call: .
clone_size: once
v_call: TRBV7-8

cdr3_aa: CASTLGVPSSYNEQFF
cdr3_nt: TGTGCCAGCACCCTGGGAGTTCCGAGCTCCTACAATGAGCAGTTCTTC
j_call: TRBJ2-1
d_call: .
clone_size: .
v_call: TRBV11-3

cdr3_aa: CASRGTRGTGELFF
cdr3_nt: TGTGCCAGCAGGGGGACTAGAGGCACCGGGGAGCTGTTTTTT
j_call: TRBJ2-2
d_call: TRBD2
clone_size: .
v_call: TRBV28

cdr3_aa: CASSFNRDPQETQYF
cdr3_nt: TGTGCCAGCAGTTTTAACCGGGACCCCCAAGAGACCCAGTACTTC
j_call: TRBJ2-5
d_call: .
clone_size: .
v_call: TRBV6-5

cdr3_aa: CASSQGMESGGKNEQFF
cdr3_nt: TGCGCCAGCAGCCAAGGAATGGAAAGCGGTGGGAAGAATGAGCAGTTCTTC
j_call: TRBJ2-1
d_call: .
clone_size: .
v_call: TRBV4-1

cdr3_aa: CASSLLQGMDQPQHF
cdr3_nt: TGTGCCAGCTCACTCCTCCAGGGAATGGATCAGCCCCAGCATTTT
j_call: TRBJ1-5
d_call: .
clone_size: .
v_call: TRBV18

cdr3_aa: CASSLPRTSGPVDNEQFF
cdr3_nt: TGCGCCAGCAGCTTGCCCAGGACTAGCGGGCCTGTAGACAATGAGCAGTTCTTC
j_call: TRBJ2-1
d_call: TRBD2
clone_size: .
v_call: TRBV5-1

cdr3_aa: CASGLDSYNSPLHF
cdr3_nt: TGCGCCAGCGGGTTGGACTCCTATAATTCACCCCTCCACTTT
j_call: TRBJ1-6
d_call: .
clone_size: few
v_call: TRBV5-1

cdr3_aa: CASSRGNTEAFF
cdr3_nt: TGTGCCAGCAGCAGGGGGAACACTGAAGCTTTCTTT
j_call: TRBJ1-1
d_call: .
clone_size: .
v_call: TRBV7-9

cdr3_aa: CASSLVHHYGYTF
cdr3_nt: TGCGCCAGCAGCTTGGTTCACCACTATGGCTACACCTTC
j_call: TRBJ1-2
d_call: .
clone_size: large
v_call: TRBV5-1

cdr3_aa: CASSLPPGGAYEQYF
cdr3_nt: TGTGCCAGCAGTCTCCCGCCGGGGGGAGCGTACGAGCAGTACTTC
j_call: TRBJ2-7
d_call: TRBD2
clone_size: .
v_call: TRBV28

cdr3_aa: CASSLQTGRNTEAFF
cdr3_nt: TGTGCCAGCAGCTTACAGACAGGGAGGAACACTGAAGCTTTCTTT
j_call: TRBJ1-1
d_call: TRBD1
clone_size: .
v_call: TRBV7-9

cdr3_aa: CASRPGLAQSSYNEQFF
cdr3_nt: TGTGCCAGCAGACCCGGGCTCGCGCAGAGCTCCTACAATGAGCAGTTCTTC
j_call: TRBJ2-1
d_call: .
clone_size: .
v_call: TRBV5-6

cdr3_aa: CASAFLGRPLTEAFF
cdr3_nt: TGTGCTAGTGCCTTCCTAGGACGCCCCCTCACTGAAGCTTTCTTT
j_call: TRBJ1-1
d_call: .
clone_size: .
v_call: TRBV12-5

cdr3_aa: CASSLVRRDGELFF
cdr3_nt: TGCGCCAGCAGCTTGGTTCGAAGGGACGGGGAGCTGTTTTTT
j_call: TRBJ2-2
d_call: .
clone_size: .
v_call: TRBV5-1

cdr3_aa: CASSITPPDRSNQPQHF
cdr3_nt: TGTGCCAGTAGTATAACCCCACCGGACAGGAGTAACCAGCCCCAGCATTTT
j_call: TRBJ1-5
d_call: TRBD1
clone_size: .
v_call: TRBV19

cdr3_aa: CASSLRTEWSHGAFF
cdr3_nt: TGTGCCAGCAGTTTAAGGACAGAGTGGTCCCATGGAGCTTTCTTT
j_call: TRBJ1-1
d_call: .
clone_size: .
v_call: TRBV28

cdr3_aa: CASSLYTGGAYEQYF
cdr3_nt: TGTGCCAGCAGCTTGTATACAGGGGGGGCCTACGAGCAGTACTTC
j_call: TRBJ2-7
d_call: .
clone_size: once
v_call: TRBV7-2

cdr3_aa: CASSLEASNSPLHF
cdr3_nt: TGTGCCAGCAGCTTAGAGGCTTCTAATTCACCCCTCCACTTT
j_call: TRBJ1-6
d_call: .
clone_size: .
v_call: TRBV7-6

cdr3_aa: CASQAGTGGRNEQYF
cdr3_nt: TGTGCCTCCCAAGCGGGGACAGGGGGCAGAAACGAGCAGTACTTC
j_call: TRBJ2-7
d_call: TRBD1
clone_size: .
v_call: TRBV19

cdr3_aa: CASSVPGTGNATDTQYF
cdr3_nt: TGTGCCAGCAGCGTCCCCGGGACAGGAAATGCCACAGATACGCAGTATTTT
j_call: TRBJ2-3
d_call: TRBD1
clone_size: .
v_call: TRBV9

cdr3_aa: CASSGSGATDTQYF
cdr3_nt: TGTGCCAGCAGCGGGTCGGGGGCCACAGATACGCAGTATTTT
j_call: TRBJ2-3
d_call: .
clone_size: .
v_call: TRBV9

cdr3_aa: CASSTTGGFQPQHF
cdr3_nt: TGTGCCAGCAGTACGACAGGGGGCTTTCAGCCCCAGCATTTT
j_call: TRBJ1-5
d_call: TRBD1
clone_size: few
v_call: TRBV6-5

cdr3_aa: CASSQLTGLLNYGYTF
cdr3_nt: TGCGCCAGCAGCCAATTGACAGGATTGCTTAACTATGGCTACACCTTC
j_call: TRBJ1-2
d_call: .
clone_size: .
v_call: TRBV4-3

cdr3_aa: CASSLHTGTDTQYF
cdr3_nt: TGTGCCAGCTCACTTCATACAGGAACAGATACGCAGTATTTT
j_call: TRBJ2-3
d_call: .
clone_size: .
v_call: TRBV18

cdr3_aa: CASSPRGSNTEAFF
cdr3_nt: TGTGCCAGCTCACCGCGGGGTAGTAACACTGAAGCTTTCTTT
j_call: TRBJ1-1
d_call: .
clone_size: .
v_call: TRBV18

cdr3_aa: CASSRGRGNTEAFF
cdr3_nt: TGTGCCAGCAGCCGGGGGCGAGGGAACACTGAAGCTTTCTTT
j_call: TRBJ1-1
d_call: .
clone_size: .
v_call: TRBV11-3

cdr3_aa: CASSQGAGALNYGYTF
cdr3_nt: TGCGCCAGCAGCCAAGGAGCAGGAGCCCTCAACTATGGCTACACCTTC
j_call: TRBJ1-2
d_call: .
clone_size: few
v_call: TRBV4-3

cdr3_aa: CASSRGQRVYGYTF
cdr3_nt: TGTGCCAGCAGTCGAGGGCAGAGGGTCTATGGCTACACCTTC
j_call: TRBJ1-2
d_call: .
clone_size: .
v_call: TRBV6-5

cdr3_aa: CASSPGDSGFTDTQYF
cdr3_nt: TGTGCCAGCAGCCCAGGGGACAGCGGTTTCACGGATACGCAGTATTTT
j_call: TRBJ2-3
d_call: TRBD1
clone_size: .
v_call: TRBV9

cdr3_aa: CASSFEQGSYEQYF
cdr3_nt: TGTGCCAGCAGTTTTGAACAGGGATCCTACGAGCAGTACTTC
j_call: TRBJ2-7
d_call: .
clone_size: .
v_call: TRBV27

cdr3_aa: CASSQNGQGGQETQYF
cdr3_nt: TGCGCCAGCAGCCAAAATGGACAGGGGGGGCAAGAGACCCAGTACTTC
j_call: TRBJ2-5
d_call: TRBD1
clone_size: .
v_call: TRBV4-3

cdr3_aa: CASSQDNGGTATQQYF
cdr3_nt: TGCGCCAGCAGCCAAGATAATGGCGGGACAGCTACTCAGCAGTACTTC
j_call: TRBJ2-7
d_call: .
clone_size: .
v_call: TRBV4-3

cdr3_aa: CAWRKTGNTEAFF
cdr3_nt: TGTGCCTGGAGAAAAACAGGGAACACTGAAGCTTTCTTT
j_call: TRBJ1-1
d_call: .
clone_size: .
v_call: TRBV30

cdr3_aa: CASSYSQKTGELFF
cdr3_nt: TGTGCCAGCAGTTACTCTCAGAAAACCGGGGAGCTGTTTTTT
j_call: TRBJ2-2
d_call: .
clone_size: .
v_call: TRBV6-6

cdr3_aa: CATAPAPATNEKLFF
cdr3_nt: TGTGCCACCGCCCCGGCCCCTGCAACTAATGAAAAACTGTTTTTT
j_call: TRBJ1-4
d_call: .
clone_size: .
v_call: TRBV15

cdr3_aa: CASSYSGTGLYEQYF
cdr3_nt: TGTGCCAGCAGTTACTCAGGGACAGGGCTCTACGAGCAGTACTTC
j_call: TRBJ2-7
d_call: TRBD1
clone_size: .
v_call: TRBV6-5

cdr3_aa: CASSYLAGLAGFDEQFF
cdr3_nt: TGTGCCAGCAGCTATCTGGCTGGACTAGCGGGATTTGATGAGCAGTTCTTC
j_call: TRBJ2-1
d_call: TRBD2
clone_size: .
v_call: TRBV7-9

cdr3_aa: CASSEQGVAYGYTF
cdr3_nt: TGTGCCAGCAGCGAACAGGGGGTAGCCTATGGCTACACCTTC
j_call: TRBJ1-2
d_call: TRBD1
clone_size: few
v_call: TRBV9

cdr3_aa: CASSVSGGEGELFF
cdr3_nt: TGTGCCAGCAGCGTCAGCGGGGGCGAAGGGGAGCTGTTTTTT
j_call: TRBJ2-2
d_call: TRBD2
clone_size: .
v_call: TRBV6-5

cdr3_aa: CASSFWGHGAFF
cdr3_nt: TGTGCCAGCAGTTTCTGGGGTCACGGAGCTTTCTTT
j_call: TRBJ1-1
d_call: .
clone_size: .
v_call: TRBV27

cdr3_aa: CASSYSEAEAFF
cdr3_nt: TGTGCCAGCAGTTACTCGGAAGCCGAAGCTTTCTTT
j_call: TRBJ1-1
d_call: .
clone_size: .
v_call: TRBV6-6

cdr3_aa: CASSPARTDSNQPQHF
cdr3_nt: TGTGCCAGCAGTCCCGCTCGGACAGATAGCAATCAGCCCCAGCATTTT
j_call: TRBJ1-5
d_call: .
clone_size: .
v_call: TRBV28

cdr3_aa: CASRSGSSYEQYF
cdr3_nt: TGTGCCAGCAGGAGCGGGAGCTCCTACGAGCAGTACTTC
j_call: TRBJ2-7
d_call: TRBD2
clone_size: .
v_call: TRBV7-2

cdr3_aa: CASSYFPTVGTGELFF
cdr3_nt: TGTGCCAGCAGTTACTTCCCGACAGTCGGCACCGGGGAGCTGTTTTTT
j_call: TRBJ2-2
d_call: .
clone_size: .
v_call: TRBV6-5

cdr3_aa: CASSVGGSGNQPQHF
cdr3_nt: TGTGCCAGCAGCGTAGGGGGTTCGGGCAATCAGCCCCAGCATTTT
j_call: TRBJ1-5
d_call: .
clone_size: .
v_call: TRBV9